The 18 T cell receptor beta chains below all came from one sample that was sequenced in a study of T cell responses to AZD1222 COVID-19 vaccine (dated by TCRdb to the early 2020s). The time point label for this specimen denotes: baseline before first vaccination. The library was prepared using the immunoSEQ multiplex PCR assay. In TCRdb, the immuneACCESS table is reduced to in-frame sequences with V and J assigned. These tables do not hold every clone; where another copy was compared, an unresolved V gene accounts for under half, and the others remain unexplained. The table for this sample lists approximately 110,000 clones; around 92% of them were counted only once. Nearly 4.5% of the sample belongs to the ten largest clones. Sequencing used peripheral blood, obtained on day 0 of AZD1222 vaccination. These receptors were collected from an adult in good health.

The V call is TRBV7-2, the J call TRBJ1-2, with a possible D match to TRBD1 (6 bases). The V gene's germline CDR1 is SGHTA and CDR2 FQGNSA. Trimming took 5 bases from V and 8 from J, leaving 18 bases between them. The CDR3 length is 14 residues. The CDR3, as DNA: TGTGCCAGCAGCAGCAAAACAGGGTTCGAGGGCTACACCTTC. Amino acid sequence: CASSSKTGFEGYTF.

The CDR3 DNA sequence: TGTGCCATTCCCCCAGGAACCAGCAATCAGCCCCAGCATTTT. Protein: CAIPPGTSNQPQHF. The chain links TRBV27 to TRBJ1-5, with D unclear. The V gene's germline CDR1 is MNHEY and CDR2 SMNVEV (reference sequence). This CDR3 comprises 14 residues. V lost 10 bases to trimming and J lost 1 base, with 14 bases between them.

This clone was counted only a few times. The chain carries TRBV12-3 or TRBV12-4 and TRBJ1-5, with D unresolved. The CDR3 loop spans 13 amino acids. Trimming took off 3 bases at V and 5 bases at J, with 8 bases between the two ends. In DNA, the CDR3 is TGTGCCAGCAGTTTGGCAGAGGATCAGCCCCAGCATTTT. Protein product: CASSLAEDQPQHF.

The gene calls are TRBV6-1 and TRBJ2-5; maybe TRBD1 (6 bases). This CDR3 spans 19 amino acids. CDR1 and CDR2 (germline): MNHNS, SASEGT. V lost 0 bases and J 3 bases, leaving 23 bases between the germline ends. CDR3 DNA: TGTGCCAGCAGTGAAGCGCTGGAAAGAGGTTGGGGGCGGAAAGAGACCCAGTACTTC. It yields the protein CASSEALERGWGRKETQYF.

V gene TRBV4-1 combines with J gene TRBJ2-7; maybe TRBD2 (5 bases). This CDR3 has 16 residues. Germline V gene data show CDR1 as MGHRA and CDR2 as YSYEKL. V lost 0 bases, J lost 6 bases, and 18 bases lay in between. The CDR3 DNA sequence: TGCGCCAGCAGCCAAGACTGGGGTCGGGGTATAGGCGAGCAGTACTTC. This gives the protein CASSQDWGRGIGEQYF.

This clone has a single count. The CDR3 region has the DNA TGTGCCAGCAGTTCCGTTCGGAACAATGAGCAGTTCTTC. This encodes CASSSVRNNEQFF. The chain has TRBV2 and TRBJ2-1; D not certain. Germline lookup yields CDR1 SNHLY and CDR2 FYNNEI. CDR3 length equals 13 residues. Trimming cost V 5 bases and J 5 bases, with 10 bases left between them.

In nucleotides, the CDR3 is TGTGCCAGCCATTTAGCGGGGAGATCCTACGAGCAGTACTTC. Encoded protein: CASHLAGRSYEQYF. The chain recombines TRBV27 with TRBJ2-7, with 8 bases aligning to TRBD2. CDR3 size: 14 residues. The germline V gene has CDR1 MNHEY and CDR2 SMNVEV (reference sequence). V was pared by 8 bases and J by 1 base, with 7 bases of the junction left unmatched.

The V and J genes are TRBV11-2 and TRBJ2-2; D is perhaps TRBD1 or TRBD2 (5 bases each). The CDR3 has 18 residues. Trimming removed 1 base at V and 3 bases at J, with 18 bases between. CDR1 is SGHAT, CDR2 FQNNGV, per germline. CDR3 DNA: TGTGCCAGCAGCTTAGGACCGCGGTGGGGGTTGGACACCGGGGAGCTGTTTTTT. Residues: CASSLGPRWGLDTGELFF.

This clone came up a few times. The J gene is TRBJ1-3, the V gene TRBV7-9, with D unresolved. V lost 11 bases and J lost 0, with 11 bases in between. Per germline, CDR1 SEHNR and CDR2 FQNEAQ (reference sequence). The CDR3 covers 13 residues. CDR3 DNA: TGTGCCGGCTGGGGAGTCTCTGGAAACACCATATATTTT. Protein sequence: CAGWGVSGNTIYF.

V is TRBV5-1 and J is TRBJ2-2; no clear D. Looked up from germline, CDR1 is SGHRS and CDR2 is YFSETQ. Trimming stripped 1 base from V and 2 bases from J, with 9 bases between. CDR3 length equals 15 residues. CDR3 in DNA: TGCGCCAGCAGCTTGCGGGTAGCCAACACCGGGGAGCTGTTTTTT. Protein: CASSLRVANTGELFF. Together with reference TRBV5-1 and TRBJ2-2, the CDR3 gives the full variable domain: KAGVTQTPRYLIKTRGQQVTLSCSPISGHRSVSWYQQTPGQGLQFLFEYFSETQRNKGNFPGRFSGRQFSNSRSEMNVSTLELGDSALYLCASSLRVANTGELFFGEGSRLTVL.

The chain employs TRBV12-3 or TRBV12-4 and TRBJ1-1; D uncertain. The CDR3 length is 13 residues. The V and J ends lost 3 bases and 1 base respectively, with 6 bases between them. CDR3 loop: CASSFPWNTEAFF. The CDR3 DNA sequence: TGTGCCAGCAGTTTCCCATGGAACACTGAAGCTTTCTTT.

The chain carries TRBV7-6 and TRBJ1-3; a weak D match, TRBD1 (6 bases). CDR1 is SGHVS and CDR2 is FNYEAQ in the germline V gene. This CDR3 has 15 residues. With 6 bases removed from V and 2 bases from J, the gap between germline ends came to 14 bases. CDR3 in DNA: TGTGCCAGCAGTTCTCAGGGGTCCCCTGGAAACACCATATATTTT. This sequence encodes CASSSQGSPGNTIYF.

The chain carries TRBV5-5 and TRBJ2-7; TRBD1 agrees at 10 bases. The CDR3 extends over 14 amino acids. Trimming took 1 base from V and 4 from J; bases not matched to a gene: 2. CDR1 SGHKS and CDR2 YYEKEE come from the germline V gene (reference sequence). CDR3 DNA: TGTGCCAGCAGCTTGCTGGGACAGGGGTACGAGCAGTACTTC. Amino acids: CASSLLGQGYEQYF. Complete variable domain (other parts from reference TRBV5-5 and TRBJ2-7): DAGVTQSPTHLIKTRGQQVTLRCSPISGHKSVSWYQQVLGQGPQFIFQYYEKEERGRGNFPDRFSARQFPNYSSELNVNALLLGDSALYLCASSLLGQGYEQYFGPGTRLTVT.

The chain uses TRBV3-1 (or the pseudogene TRBV3-2) and TRBJ2-7; D is ambiguous. The CDR3 sequence is 12 residues long. In germline, CDR1 is LGHDT, CDR2 YNNKEL (reference sequence). The ends were cut back, 2 bases at V and 4 bases at J, with 6 bases in the middle. CDR3: CASSQLQYEQYF. The CDR3 DNA follows: TGTGCCAGCAGCCAATTACAGTACGAGCAGTACTTC.

The chain joins TRBV15 to TRBJ2-7; TRBD2 is a possible D gene (6 bases). CDR1 and CDR2 from the germline V gene are LNHNV and YYDKDF (reference sequence). V was clipped by 4 bases and J by 3 bases, with 13 bases between them. The CDR3 has 14 amino acids. The CDR3 loop is CATSTNLGGYEQYF. The CDR3 coding sequence is TGTGCCACCAGCACGAACCTGGGGGGCTACGAGCAGTACTTC.

J is TRBJ2-1 and V is TRBV5-4; D tentatively reads TRBD1 or TRBD2 (5 bases each). This CDR3 has 15 amino acids. Trimming cost V 3 bases and J 0 bases, with 10 bases left between them. CDR1 is SGHNT and CDR2 is YYREEE in the germline V gene (reference sequence). The CDR3 DNA sequence: TGTGCCAGCAGCTGGGACCCGAGCTCCTACAATGAGCAGTTCTTC. This codes for CASSWDPSSYNEQFF.

The CDR3 loop is CASSVTRGGGEQYF. CDR3 in DNA: TGTGCCAGCAGCGTTACGCGCGGGGGAGGTGAGCAGTACTTC. The chain carries TRBV7-2 and TRBJ2-7; 7 bases agree with TRBD2. The germline V gene encodes CDR1 SGHTA and CDR2 FQGNSA. V trimming: 5 bases; J trimming: 7 bases; junction bases outside the gene matches: 11. The CDR3 is made up of 14 amino acids.

The rearrangement uses TRBV7-9 and TRBJ1-5; D not resolved. CDR1 and CDR2 (germline): SEHNR, FQNEAQ (reference sequence). The CDR3 is 13 amino acids. V dropped 10 bases and J dropped 4 bases, with 14 bases sitting between them. The CDR3 protein is CATPLERNQPQHF. Written as DNA, the CDR3 is TGTGCCACCCCTCTGGAGAGAAATCAGCCCCAGCATTTT.